This record concerns one T cell receptor (beta chain) sequence. The target antigen is unknown. The V end was cut by 1 base, the J end by 0 bases, with 10 bases between. The CDR3 has 16 amino acids. Germline lookup yields CDR1 MDHEN and CDR2 SYDVKM. Time point reported: newly diagnosed GD, antithyroid drugs for less than 3 months. RNA extracted from PBMCs served as the sequencing template. Patients were enrolled at an endocrinology department in Xi'an, China. The data originate from a study of regulatory T cells in long-lasting Graves disease. In the study overall: For under 3 months, newly diagnosed Graves' patients had been taking antithyroid drugs. Points from the study as a whole: TRBV28 was favored in persistent disease, as were TRBJ1-2 and TRBJ2-5. Relative to newly diagnosed Graves' patients, persistent ones had lower TCR diversity.

CDR3 regions were amplified by Arm-PCR using iRepertoire HTBI primers to build TCR beta libraries. Using its own MiXCR run on the multiplex PCR reads, TCRdb lists one record per CDR3 protein. This table has around 400,000 distinct CDR3 sequences, roughly a sixth appearing once. The sample here was peripheral blood mononuclear cells (PBMCs), taken at new diagnosis, from a patient treated with antithyroid drugs. The origin of this receptor is a female donor with Graves disease. V usage is TRBV28 and J usage is TRBJ2-1; D possibly corresponds to TRBD2 (5 bases). The CDR3 region is CASSLSRVSSYNEQFF. The CDR3 nucleotides read TGTGCCAGCAGTTTATCGCGGGTGAGCTCCTACAATGAGCAGTTCTTC.